This T cell receptor beta chain was found in a study of cytomegalovirus exposure and HLA in healthy donors. V was cut by 2 bases and J by 6 bases, with 4 bases left in between. Germline V gene data show CDR1 as SGHAT and CDR2 as FQNNGV. CDR3 length: 12 amino acids. Study findings and constraints: For TCR beta chains, V- and J-gene trimming was later linked to a missense DCLRE1C variant. Earlier analysis found most TCR beta V segments productive about 90% or about 30% of the time. The study listed approximately 160 cytomegalovirus-associated TCR beta chains.

As to this clone: What it binds is not known.

With 60 Vbeta and 13 Jbeta primers, the PCR was carried out. TCRdb's copy holds only in-frame clones and misses some; the assay was immunoSEQ multiplex PCR. The sample yields around 130,000 clones, roughly four fifths seen once. This sequence joins TRBV11-2 and TRBJ2-2, with D hard to call. The receptor's source is a woman in her forties in good health and CMV-seropositive. Material for sequencing was PBMCs. Here the CDR3 reads CASSLLSGELFF. The CDR3 coding sequence is TGTGCCAGCAGCTTACTATCCGGGGAGCTGTTTTTT.